These T cell receptor beta chains were read from a single sample in a study of graft-versus-host responses after intestinal transplantation. TCRdb's copy holds only in-frame clones and misses some; the assay was immunoSEQ multiplex PCR. Of roughly 38,000 clones in the sample, just under 95% are singletons; the top ten hold less than 0.85%. This material consisted of PBMCs, taken 16 days after intestinal transplant. These receptors were taken from a human patient who received an intestinal transplant, so some T cells may come from the graft donor. Both conserved end residues are part of each CDR3. A D gene is named only where the DNA matches it firmly. Clone size is given for some rows only: seen once, a few or many times, or a class if the clone is expanded.

V gene	D gene	J gene	clone size	CDR3 DNA	CDR3 protein
TRBV19	-	TRBJ1-5	-	TGTGCCAGTAGTATCGAGGGGATCAATCAGCCCCAGCATTTT	CASSIEGINQPQHF
TRBV19	TRBD1	TRBJ2-7	-	TGTGCCAGTAGTTCCGGGACAGGGGGCTACGAGCAGTACTTC	CASSSGTGGYEQYF
TRBV28	-	TRBJ1-5	-	TGTGCCAGCAGTATAACAGGGAGTTGGCAGCCCCAGCATTTT	CASSITGSWQPQHF
TRBV29-1	-	TRBJ2-7	-	TGCAGCGCCCGGGGGACACACTCCTACGAGCAGTACTTC	CSARGTHSYEQYF
TRBV5-1	TRBD1	TRBJ2-1	-	TGCGCCAGCACCTCGGACAGGAACTCCTACAATGAGCAGTTCTTC	CASTSDRNSYNEQFF
TRBV19	-	TRBJ1-1	-	TGTGCCAGTAGACCGACAGAGCCAAGTTCGTTCACTGAAGCTTTCTTT	CASRPTEPSSFTEAFF
TRBV28	-	TRBJ1-5	-	TGTGCCAGCAGTTTTACGGTAAATCAGCCCCAGCATTTT	CASSFTVNQPQHF
TRBV4-1	TRBD1	TRBJ1-1	-	TGCGCCAGCAGCCAAAGAACCCCGGGACAGGGGCTCACTGAAGCTTTCTTT	CASSQRTPGQGLTEAFF
TRBV9	-	TRBJ2-1	-	TGTGCCAGCAGCGAGGAGACGGGGTCGGGCAATGAGCAGTTCTTC	CASSEETGSGNEQFF
TRBV12-1	-	TRBJ2-1	-	TGTGCCAGCAGCGGAAGGGGGACTAGCGGGAGGGCCGGATCCTACAATGAGCAGTTCTTC	CASSGRGTSGRAGSYNEQFF
TRBV4-1	-	TRBJ2-7	-	TGCGCCAGCAGCCAAGCGATGGGCAGAACCACCTACGAGCAGTACTTC	CASSQAMGRTTYEQYF
TRBV4-1	TRBD1	TRBJ1-1	once	TGCGCCAGCAGCCAAGGGGGACAGACGTTCCAAGCTTTCTTT	CASSQGGQTFQAFF
TRBV2	-	TRBJ1-1	-	TGTGCCAGCAAACGGGGAAACACTGAAGCTTTCTTT	CASKRGNTEAFF
TRBV10-3	TRBD1	TRBJ1-5	-	TGTGCCATCAGTGCGGACAGGGGGAATGGCAATCAGCCCCAGCATTTT	CAISADRGNGNQPQHF
TRBV28	TRBD1	TRBJ1-2	once	TGTGCCAGCAGTTTATCCTTTGGACAGGGGACCTATGGCTACACCTTC	CASSLSFGQGTYGYTF
TRBV7-3	-	TRBJ2-5	-	TGTGCCAGCAGCTTACTGGGTGGGGAGACCCAGTACTTC	CASSLLGGETQYF
TRBV28	-	TRBJ1-5	once	TGTGCCAGCAGTTTCGGCAGGGGACCCAATCAGCCCCAGCATTTT	CASSFGRGPNQPQHF
TRBV4-2	TRBD2	TRBJ2-2	-	TGTGCCAGCAGCCCCGAACTAGCGGGAGGGGCCGGGGAGCTGTTTTTT	CASSPELAGGAGELFF
TRBV30	-	TRBJ2-7	-	TGTGCCTGGAGTGTACAACAGCTCTACGAGCAGTACTTC	CAWSVQQLYEQYF
TRBV28	TRBD1	TRBJ2-2	-	TGTGCCAGCAGTTTTGCAGGGGGCTACACCGGGGAGCTGTTTTTT	CASSFAGGYTGELFF
TRBV4-1	TRBD1	TRBJ2-1	-	TGCGCCAGCCTACGGGGACAGGGGTACAATGAGCAGTTCTTC	CASLRGQGYNEQFF
TRBV5-1	TRBD2	TRBJ2-1	-	TGCGCCAGCAGCTCCATTCCGGGACTAGCGGATCCCAATGAGCAGTTCTTC	CASSSIPGLADPNEQFF
TRBV27	-	TRBJ2-7	-	TGTGCCAGCAGTTCCCCCTTCGACCCGTCCCGGTCCTACGAGCAGTACTTC	CASSSPFDPSRSYEQYF
TRBV9	-	TRBJ2-1	-	TGTGCCAGCAGCATCGGGGGTCGCAATGAGCAGTTCTTC	CASSIGGRNEQFF
TRBV11-2	TRBD2	TRBJ2-1	-	TGTGCCAGCAGCCTCCCGACTAGCGGGAGGGCCGCCTACAATGAGCAGTTCTTC	CASSLPTSGRAAYNEQFF
TRBV11-2	-	TRBJ1-1	-	TGTGCCAGCAGCTCGGGACAACCGAACACTGAAGCTTTCTTT	CASSSGQPNTEAFF
TRBV5-6	TRBD2	TRBJ2-1	-	TGTGCCAGCAGCTTCGGGACTAGCGGGAGAAAGTTCTTC	CASSFGTSGRKFF
TRBV19	-	TRBJ2-7	-	TGTGCCAGTAGTCCTGGACAGTACTACGAGCAGTACTTC	CASSPGQYYEQYF
TRBV5-8	-	TRBJ1-1	once	TGTGCCAGCAGCTTCGCGGCGGCAGAAGCTTTCTTT	CASSFAAAEAFF
TRBV30	TRBD1	TRBJ2-1	-	TGTGCCTGGAGTGTATGGGACAGAGTCTCCTACAATGAGCAGTTCTTC	CAWSVWDRVSYNEQFF
TRBV7-9	-	TRBJ2-7	-	TGTGCCAGCAGCTTAGAGGGTAGCCTTTACGAGCAGTACTTC	CASSLEGSLYEQYF
TRBV25-1	TRBD1	TRBJ2-7	-	TGTGCCAGCAGTGGACAGGGGCCCTTCTCCTACGAGCAGTACTTC	CASSGQGPFSYEQYF